This is a list of T cell receptor beta chains from one sample in a study of Tregs in tolerant kidney transplant recipients. The table came from immunoSEQ multiplex PCR; TCRdb's copy has only in-frame clones and leaves some out. Of hundreds of thousands of clones in the sample, roughly four fifths were seen once. What was sequenced was CD4+ T cells from blood. The receptors were sampled from a human donor in good health. CDR3s include the opening cysteine and the closing phenylalanine or tryptophan. D genes are given only for firm matches. Some rows mark clone size as missing; the rest say once, few, many or name a class of expanded clone.

TRBJ2-7 | TRBV19 | TRBD1 | few | TGTGCCAGTAGTCATCCTCGGGACAGGGGGCTCGAGCAGTACTTC | CASSHPRDRGLEQYF
TRBJ2-1 | TRBV7-9 | - | - | TGTGCCAGCATCCCCCTCAACCGGGACAAATACAATGAGCAGTTCTTC | CASIPLNRDKYNEQFF
TRBJ2-3 | TRBV7-3 | - | - | TGTGCCAGCAGCTTAACGGGGGTAGATACGCAGTATTTT | CASSLTGVDTQYF
TRBJ1-1 | TRBV9 | - | - | TGTGCCAGCAGCGTTGCAGGGCTGAACACTGAAGCTTTCTTT | CASSVAGLNTEAFF
TRBJ2-3 | TRBV25-1 | - | - | TGTGCCAGCAGTGGGGCAGCAGTTACAGATACGCAGTATTTT | CASSGAAVTDTQYF
TRBJ2-4 | TRBV6-1 | TRBD2 | - | TGTGCCAGCAGTGAAGGGACTAGCGGGTTCAAAAACATTCAGTACTTC | CASSEGTSGFKNIQYF
TRBJ1-2 | TRBV19 | - | - | TGTGCCAGTAGTATGAGTACCGGCTATGGCTACACCTTC | CASSMSTGYGYTF
TRBJ2-7 | TRBV10-3 | - | - | TGTGCCATCAGTGAGTTTTTGGGCTGGCCAGGGGAAAGCGAGCAGTACTTC | CAISEFLGWPGESEQYF
TRBJ2-2 | TRBV6-5 | TRBD1 | - | TGTGCCAGCAGTTTGGAGACAGGGATCAGCACCGGGGAGCTGTTTTTT | CASSLETGISTGELFF
TRBJ1-5 | TRBV10-3 | - | - | TGTGCCATCAGTGAAGGGAATCAGCCCCAGCATTTT | CAISEGNQPQHF
TRBJ2-5 | TRBV2 | - | - | TGTGCCAGCACTCGGGACTCCTCCCAAGAGACCCAGTACTTC | CASTRDSSQETQYF
TRBJ2-2 | TRBV6-1 | TRBD1 | - | TGTGCCAGCAGTTTACAGGGGGGCGGGGAGCTGTTTTTT | CASSLQGGGELFF
TRBJ2-2 | TRBV4-2 | - | - | TGTGCCAGCAGCCAAGGGACCTTAATATTCGGGGAGCTGTTTTTT | CASSQGTLIFGELFF
TRBJ1-1 | TRBV5-1 | - | - | TGCGCCAGCAGCTTGGGACCACAAGTGGGCACTGAAGCTTTCTTT | CASSLGPQVGTEAFF
TRBJ1-5 | TRBV19 | TRBD1 | - | TGTGCCGGGGCGACAGGGATCAATCAGCCCCAGCATTTT | CAGATGINQPQHF
TRBJ2-5 | TRBV10-2 | - | - | TGCGCCAGCAGTGTCCCCGGGACGGAGACCCAGTACTTC | CASSVPGTETQYF
TRBJ1-1 | TRBV5-1 | - | - | TGCGCCAGCAGCTTGCGGCCGAACACTGAAGCTTTCTTT | CASSLRPNTEAFF
TRBJ2-7 | TRBV6-1 | - | - | TGTGCCAGCAGTGAAGTTAATCGGGATTACTACGAGCAGTACTTC | CASSEVNRDYYEQYF
TRBJ2-7 | TRBV5-1 | TRBD2 | few | TGCGCCAGCAGCCTCAGTAGCGGGAGGGTATACGAGCAGTACTTC | CASSLSSGRVYEQYF
TRBJ1-1 | TRBV5-6 | - | - | TGTGCCAGCAGTTTATGGGGGGCCGGTTATGAGGCTTTCTTT | CASSLWGAGYEAFF
TRBJ2-7 | TRBV19 | TRBD1 | - | TGTGCCAGTAGTCCTGGGACAGGTCGACCTACCTACGAGCAGTACTTC | CASSPGTGRPTYEQYF
TRBJ2-3 | TRBV18 | - | once | TGTGCCAGCTCTCCAAGCACAGATACGCAGTATTTT | CASSPSTDTQYF
TRBJ1-2 | TRBV4-2 | - | - | TGTGCCAGCAGCCAAGGTAACTATGGCTACACCTTC | CASSQGNYGYTF
TRBJ1-6 | TRBV10-1 | - | - | TGCGCCAGCAGTGAGTATAGGGGGAGCGCCCTCCACTTT | CASSEYRGSALHF
TRBJ2-3 | TRBV19 | TRBD2 | - | TGTGCCAGTAGTACGGGACTAGCGGACACAGATACGCAGTATTTT | CASSTGLADTDTQYF
TRBJ1-2 | TRBV6-1 | - | - | TGTGCCAGCAGCGAGGTGGGGCGGTCGGATGGCTACACCTTC | CASSEVGRSDGYTF
TRBJ2-3 | TRBV10-3 | - | once | TGTGCCATCAGTGAAGAGATGGCAGGGAGCACAGATACGCAGTATTTT | CAISEEMAGSTDTQYF
TRBJ2-2 | TRBV19 | TRBD2 | - | TGTGCCAGTAGTATCGGAACTAGCGGCGGGGAGCTGTTTTTT | CASSIGTSGGELFF
TRBJ2-7 | TRBV4-1 | TRBD1 | - | TGCGCCAGCAGCCAAGGGAGGACAGGGGTGGGCTACGAGCAGTACTTC | CASSQGRTGVGYEQYF
TRBJ1-1 | TRBV5-1 | TRBD1 | - | TGCGCCAGCAACCCCACTGGCAGGGGGCCGAACACTGAAGCTTTCTTT | CASNPTGRGPNTEAFF
TRBJ2-2 | TRBV7-3 | TRBD2 | - | TGTGCCAGCAGCCCCCGCGGGGGGGCCGACACCGGGGAGCTGTTTTTT | CASSPRGGADTGELFF
TRBJ2-7 | TRBV10-1 | TRBD1 | - | TGCGCCAGCAGTGTTTACAGGGGCTCCTACGAGCAGTACTTC | CASSVYRGSYEQYF
TRBJ1-1 | TRBV7-6 | - | - | TGTGCCAGCAGCTTATCATCCACACAGATCACTGAAGCTTTCTTT | CASSLSSTQITEAFF
TRBJ2-6 | TRBV13 | - | - | TGTGCCAGCAGCTTATCTGGGATCTGGTCTGGGGCCAACGTCCTGACTTTC | CASSLSGIWSGANVLTF
TRBJ2-5 | TRBV7-9 | - | - | TGTGCCAGCAGCTTAGTCAGTCAGACCCAGTACTTC | CASSLVSQTQYF
TRBJ2-7 | TRBV5-1 | TRBD2 | once | TGCGCCAGCAGCTTACTAGCGGGGGTGGTCTCCTACGAGCAGTACTTC | CASSLLAGVVSYEQYF